The 10 T cell receptor beta chains below all came from one sample that was sequenced in a study of CXCR3-negative and CXCR3-positive naive CD8 T cells. TRB cDNA was prepared as libraries by UMI-labeled 5' RACE. Reanalyzing the 5' RACE reads, TCRdb keeps one entry per CDR3 protein, without DNA. This repertoire includes 75,000 to 100,000 distinct CDR3 sequences. No cognate antigen is known for these TCRs. Study outcomes and limitations: CXCR3-negative naive cells had less hydrophobic TRB CDR3s than did CXCR3-positive naive cells.

Source material: naive CXCR3+ CD8+ T cells from blood. The subset here: CD45RO-CCR7+CD27+CD95- naive CD8+ T cells expressing CXCR3 (TNR3+). These receptors were taken from a human donor in good health. Some clones in this sample may be carry-over from other donors' samples.

The chain has TRBV7-9 and TRBJ1-1; TCRdb returns TRBD1, unconfirmable since there is no DNA. There are 16 residues in the CDR3. The germline CDR1 and CDR2 sequences are SEHNR and FQNEAQ (reference sequence). This chain's CDR3 is CASSFGGGLMNTEAFF.

The rearrangement uses TRBV12-3 or TRBV12-4 and TRBJ1-5. This CDR3 comprises 16 residues. The CDR3 sequence: CASSSRGFDANQPQHF.

J is TRBJ2-7 and V is TRBV7-9; TCRdb gives TRBD2 as the D gene, but with no DNA this cannot be confirmed. Per germline, CDR1 SEHNR and CDR2 FQNEAQ (reference sequence). The CDR3 extends over 16 amino acids. CDR3: CASSLRVAGWPYEQYF.

The J gene is TRBJ1-1, the V gene TRBV5-6; TCRdb's D gene call, TRBD1, goes unchecked for lack of DNA. Germline values: CDR1 SGHDT, CDR2 YYEEEE. This CDR3 spans 13 amino acids. The chain's CDR3 is CASSFRVPTEAFF.

The chain joins TRBV3-1 to TRBJ2-1; as DNA is missing, the TRBD2 call by TCRdb cannot be tested. The CDR3 totals 16 residues. The V gene's germline CDR1 is LGHDT and CDR2 YNNKEL (reference sequence). CDR3 in amino acids: CASSPELAPPYNEQFF.

The chain's CDR3 is CSVEGLADSPYEQYF. V usage is TRBV29-1 and J usage is TRBJ2-7; the D gene TCRdb calls, TRBD2, cannot be checked with no DNA. The V gene's germline CDR1 is SQVTM and CDR2 ANQGSEA. The CDR3 has 15 amino acids.

This chain links TRBV5-5 with TRBJ1-2; TCRdb indicates TRBD1, and absent DNA this call remains unverified. The CDR3 totals 17 residues. Per the germline V gene, CDR1 is SGHKS and CDR2 is YYEKEE (reference sequence). CDR3 loop: CASSPGRGTAANYGYTF.

The chain recombines TRBV29-1 with TRBJ2-2. Germline CDR1 SQVTM, CDR2 ANQGSEA. The CDR3 has 13 amino acids. The chain's CDR3 is CSGKMGNTGELFF.

The V call is TRBV28, the J call TRBJ2-7; TCRdb's assignment of TRBD2 cannot be checked, as there is no DNA. The CDR3 consists of 15 residues. Germline assignment: CDR1 MDHEN and CDR2 SYDVKM. CDR3 sequence: CASSLAGLLEYEQYF.

This chain uses TRBV12-3 or TRBV12-4 with TRBJ2-3; TCRdb lists TRBD2, though no DNA is available to test this call. The CDR3 is made up of 14 amino acids. The CDR3 protein is CASSWTSGTDTQYF.